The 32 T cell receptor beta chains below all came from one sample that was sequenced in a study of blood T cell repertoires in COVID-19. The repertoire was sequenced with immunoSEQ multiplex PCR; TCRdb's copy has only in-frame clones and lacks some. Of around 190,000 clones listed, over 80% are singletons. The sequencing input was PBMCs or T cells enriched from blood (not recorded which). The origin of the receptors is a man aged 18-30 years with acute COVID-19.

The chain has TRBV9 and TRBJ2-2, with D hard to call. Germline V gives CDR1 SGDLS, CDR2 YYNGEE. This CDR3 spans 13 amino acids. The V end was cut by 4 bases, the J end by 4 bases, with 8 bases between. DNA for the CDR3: TGTGCCAGCAGCTACGGGTCCACCGGGGAGCTGTTTTTT. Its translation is CASSYGSTGELFF.

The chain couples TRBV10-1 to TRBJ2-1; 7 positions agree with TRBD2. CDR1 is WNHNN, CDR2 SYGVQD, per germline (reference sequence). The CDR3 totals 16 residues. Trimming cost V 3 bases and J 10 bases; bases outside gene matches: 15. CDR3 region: CASSDFERGGLGEQFF. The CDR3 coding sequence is TGCGCCAGCAGTGACTTCGAGCGGGGTGGCCTAGGAGAGCAGTTCTTC.

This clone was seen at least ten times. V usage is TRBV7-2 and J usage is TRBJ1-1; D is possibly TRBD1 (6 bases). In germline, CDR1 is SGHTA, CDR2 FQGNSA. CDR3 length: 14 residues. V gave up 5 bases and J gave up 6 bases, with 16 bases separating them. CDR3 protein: CASSKIQGGAEAFF. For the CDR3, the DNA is TGTGCCAGCAGCAAAATACAGGGAGGGGCTGAAGCTTTCTTT.

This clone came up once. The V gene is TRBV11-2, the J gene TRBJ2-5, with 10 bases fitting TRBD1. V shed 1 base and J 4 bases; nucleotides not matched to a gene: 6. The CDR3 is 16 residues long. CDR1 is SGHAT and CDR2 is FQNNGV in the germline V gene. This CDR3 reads CASSLAGQGLLETQYF. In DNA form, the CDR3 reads TGTGCCAGCAGCTTAGCGGGACAGGGGCTGTTAGAGACCCAGTACTTC.

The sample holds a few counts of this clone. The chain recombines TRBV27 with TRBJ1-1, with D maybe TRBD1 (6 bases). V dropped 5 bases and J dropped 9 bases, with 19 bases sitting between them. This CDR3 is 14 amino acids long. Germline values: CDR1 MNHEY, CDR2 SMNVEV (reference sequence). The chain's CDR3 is CASSQGGTHPKAFF. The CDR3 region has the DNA TGTGCCAGCAGTCAAGGGGGAACCCACCCTAAAGCTTTCTTT.

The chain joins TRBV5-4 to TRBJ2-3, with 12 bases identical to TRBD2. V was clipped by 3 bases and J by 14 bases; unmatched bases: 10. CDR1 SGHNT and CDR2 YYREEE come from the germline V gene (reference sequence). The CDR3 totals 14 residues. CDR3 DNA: TGTGCCAGCAGCTCTCTAGCGGGAGGGCTGAGGTTGTATTTT. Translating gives CASSSLAGGLRLYF. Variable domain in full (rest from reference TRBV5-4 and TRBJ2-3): ETGVTQSPTHLIKTRGQQVTLRCSSQSGHNTVSWYQQALGQGPQFIFQYYREEENGRGNFPPRFSGLQFPNYSSELNVNALELDDSALYLCASSSLAGGLRLYFGPGTRLTVL.

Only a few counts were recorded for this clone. CDR3 nucleotide sequence: TGTGCCAGCAGCTCCAGGGGTACTGAAGCTTTCTTT. It specifies CASSSRGTEAFF. V usage is TRBV7-9 and J usage is TRBJ1-1, with D maybe TRBD1 (6 bases). CDR3 length: 12 amino acids. Germline CDR1 reads SEHNR; CDR2 reads FQNEAQ (reference sequence). V was pared by 4 bases and J by 5 bases, with 8 bases between.

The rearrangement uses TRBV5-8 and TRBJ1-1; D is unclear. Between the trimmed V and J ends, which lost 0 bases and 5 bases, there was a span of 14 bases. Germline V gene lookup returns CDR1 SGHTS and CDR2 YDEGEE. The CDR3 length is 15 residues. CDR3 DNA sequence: TGTGCCAGCAGCTTGGTTGGAGGGTGGGATACTGAAGCTTTCTTT. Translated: CASSLVGGWDTEAFF.

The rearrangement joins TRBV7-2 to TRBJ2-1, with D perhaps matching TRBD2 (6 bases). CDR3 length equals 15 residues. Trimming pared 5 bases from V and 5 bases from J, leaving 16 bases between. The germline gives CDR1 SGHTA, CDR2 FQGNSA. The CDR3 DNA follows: TGTGCCAGCAGCCAACTTAGCGGCCACCACAATGAGCAGTTCTTC. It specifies CASSQLSGHHNEQFF.

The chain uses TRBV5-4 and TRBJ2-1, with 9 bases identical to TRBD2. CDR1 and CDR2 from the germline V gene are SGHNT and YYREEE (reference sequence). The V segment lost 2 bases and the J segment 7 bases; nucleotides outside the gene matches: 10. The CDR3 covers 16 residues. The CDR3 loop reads CASSLDAGGPWNEQFF. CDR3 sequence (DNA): TGTGCCAGCAGCTTAGATGCGGGAGGGCCTTGGAATGAGCAGTTCTTC.

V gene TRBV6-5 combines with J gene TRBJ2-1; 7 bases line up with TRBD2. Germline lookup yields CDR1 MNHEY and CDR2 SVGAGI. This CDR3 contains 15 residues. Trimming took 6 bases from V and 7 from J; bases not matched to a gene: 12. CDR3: CASSNGLEVFNEQFF. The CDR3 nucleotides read TGTGCCAGCAGCAACGGACTAGAAGTTTTTAATGAGCAGTTCTTC.

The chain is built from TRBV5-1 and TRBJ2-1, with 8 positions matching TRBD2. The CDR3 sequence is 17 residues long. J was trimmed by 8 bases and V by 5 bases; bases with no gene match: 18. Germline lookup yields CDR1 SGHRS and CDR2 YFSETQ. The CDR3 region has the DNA TGCGCCAGCAGGTTAAAGGATGGCCGGGAGGGCCGCGATGAGCAGTTCTTC. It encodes CASRLKDGREGRDEQFF.

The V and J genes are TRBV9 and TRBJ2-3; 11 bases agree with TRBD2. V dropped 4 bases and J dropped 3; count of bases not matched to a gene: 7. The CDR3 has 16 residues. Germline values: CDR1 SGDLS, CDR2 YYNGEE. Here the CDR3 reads CASSLGTSGITDTQYF. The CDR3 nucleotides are TGTGCCAGCAGCCTCGGGACTAGCGGAATAACAGATACGCAGTATTTT. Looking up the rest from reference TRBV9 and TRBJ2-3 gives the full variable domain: DSGVTQTPKHLITATGQRVTLRCSPRSGDLSVYWYQQSLDQGLQFLIQYYNGEERAKGNILERFSAQQFPDLHSELNLSSLELGDSALYFCASSLGTSGITDTQYFGPGTRLTVL.

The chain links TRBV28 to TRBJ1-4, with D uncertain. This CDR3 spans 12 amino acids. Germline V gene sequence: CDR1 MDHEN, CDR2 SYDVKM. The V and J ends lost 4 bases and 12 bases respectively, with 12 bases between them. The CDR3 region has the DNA TGTGCCAGCAGTTCCTCGAATCCGGAACTGTTTTTT. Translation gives CASSSSNPELFF.

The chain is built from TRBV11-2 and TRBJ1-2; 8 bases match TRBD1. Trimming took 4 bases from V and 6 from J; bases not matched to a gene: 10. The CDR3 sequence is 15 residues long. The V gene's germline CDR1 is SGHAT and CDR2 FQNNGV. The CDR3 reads CASSSPRDRRDGYTF. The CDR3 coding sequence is TGTGCCAGCAGCTCCCCCCGGGACAGGAGGGATGGCTACACCTTC.

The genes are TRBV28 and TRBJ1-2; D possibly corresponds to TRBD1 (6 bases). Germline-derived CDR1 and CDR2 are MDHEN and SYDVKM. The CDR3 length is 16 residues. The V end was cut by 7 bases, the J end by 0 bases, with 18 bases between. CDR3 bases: TGTGCCAGCAATAGGGACAAATTAGTAGCTAACTATGGCTACACCTTC. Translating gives CASNRDKLVANYGYTF.

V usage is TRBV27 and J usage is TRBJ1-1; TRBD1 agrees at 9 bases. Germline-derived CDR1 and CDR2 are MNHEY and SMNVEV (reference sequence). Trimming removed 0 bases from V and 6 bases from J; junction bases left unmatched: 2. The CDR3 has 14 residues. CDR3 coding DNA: TGTGCCAGCAGTTTATCGGGGACAGGGTCTGAAGCTTTCTTT. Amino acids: CASSLSGTGSEAFF.

The chain's CDR3 is CAWSTHREVEKLFF. In nucleotides, the CDR3 is TGTGCCTGGAGTACTCACAGGGAAGTCGAAAAACTGTTTTTT. The chain is built from TRBV30 and TRBJ1-4; perhaps TRBD1 as D (6 bases). CDR3 length equals 14 residues. The germline V and J ends were trimmed by 2 bases and 8 bases, with 15 bases remaining between them. Germline loops: CDR1 GTSNPN, CDR2 SVGIG (reference sequence).

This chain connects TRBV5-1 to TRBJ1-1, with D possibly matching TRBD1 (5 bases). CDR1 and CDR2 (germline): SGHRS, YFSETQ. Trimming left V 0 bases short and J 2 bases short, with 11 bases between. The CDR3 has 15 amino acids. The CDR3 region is CASSLGDGLNTEAFF. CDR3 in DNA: TGCGCCAGCAGCTTGGGGGACGGACTAAACACTGAAGCTTTCTTT. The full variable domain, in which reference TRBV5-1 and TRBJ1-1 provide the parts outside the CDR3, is KAGVTQTPRYLIKTRGQQVTLSCSPISGHRSVSWYQQTPGQGLQFLFEYFSETQRNKGNFPGRFSGRQFSNSRSEMNVSTLELGDSALYLCASSLGDGLNTEAFFGQGTRLTVV.

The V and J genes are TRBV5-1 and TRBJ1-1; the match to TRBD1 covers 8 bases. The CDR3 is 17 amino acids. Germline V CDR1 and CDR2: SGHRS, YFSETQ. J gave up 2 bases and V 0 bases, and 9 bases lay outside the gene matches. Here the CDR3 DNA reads TGCGCCAGCAGCTTGGCGGCAGGGGGCGAGAGAAACACTGAAGCTTTCTTT. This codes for CASSLAAGGERNTEAFF.

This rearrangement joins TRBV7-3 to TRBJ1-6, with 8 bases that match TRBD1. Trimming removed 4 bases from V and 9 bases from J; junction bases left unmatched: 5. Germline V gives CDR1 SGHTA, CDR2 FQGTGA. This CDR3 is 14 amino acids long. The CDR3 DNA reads TGTGCCAGCAGCTCAGGGGGCGGGGGTTCACCCCTCCACTTT. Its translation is CASSSGGGGSPLHF.

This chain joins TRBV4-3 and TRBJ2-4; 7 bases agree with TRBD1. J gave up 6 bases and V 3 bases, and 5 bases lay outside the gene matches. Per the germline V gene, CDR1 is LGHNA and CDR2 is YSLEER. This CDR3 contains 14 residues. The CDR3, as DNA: TGCGCCAGCAGCCAGAACAGGGGAGCAAACATTCAGTACTTC. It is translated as CASSQNRGANIQYF.

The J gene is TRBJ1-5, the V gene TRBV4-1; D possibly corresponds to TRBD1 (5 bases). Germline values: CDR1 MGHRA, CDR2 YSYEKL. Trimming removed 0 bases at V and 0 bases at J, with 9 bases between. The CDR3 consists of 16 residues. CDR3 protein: CASSQEVTASNQPQHF. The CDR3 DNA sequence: TGCGCCAGCAGCCAAGAGGTGACAGCTAGCAATCAGCCCCAGCATTTT.

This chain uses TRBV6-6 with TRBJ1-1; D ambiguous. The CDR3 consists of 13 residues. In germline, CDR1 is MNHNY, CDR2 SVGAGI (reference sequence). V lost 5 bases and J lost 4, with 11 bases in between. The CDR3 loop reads CASSLTGVTEAFF. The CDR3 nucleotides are TGTGCCAGCAGTCTGACGGGAGTCACTGAAGCTTTCTTT.

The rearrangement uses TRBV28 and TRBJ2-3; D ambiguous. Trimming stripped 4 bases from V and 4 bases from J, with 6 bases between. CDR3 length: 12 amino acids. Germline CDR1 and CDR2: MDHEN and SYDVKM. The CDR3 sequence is CASSSVSDTQYF. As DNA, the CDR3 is TGTGCCAGCAGTTCAGTCTCAGATACGCAGTATTTT.

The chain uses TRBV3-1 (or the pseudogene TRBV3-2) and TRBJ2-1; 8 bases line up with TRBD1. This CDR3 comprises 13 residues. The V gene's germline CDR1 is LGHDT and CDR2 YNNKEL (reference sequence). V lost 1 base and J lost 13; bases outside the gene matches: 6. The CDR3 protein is CASSQGTGYGQFF. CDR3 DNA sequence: TGTGCCAGCAGCCAAGGGACAGGGTATGGTCAGTTCTTC.

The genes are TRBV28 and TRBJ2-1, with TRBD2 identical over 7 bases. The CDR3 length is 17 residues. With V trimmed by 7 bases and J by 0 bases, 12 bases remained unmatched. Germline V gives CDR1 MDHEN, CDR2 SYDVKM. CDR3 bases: TGTGCCAGCACAATCCCGGGGGGATTTAGCTCCTACAATGAGCAGTTCTTC. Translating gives CASTIPGGFSSYNEQFF.

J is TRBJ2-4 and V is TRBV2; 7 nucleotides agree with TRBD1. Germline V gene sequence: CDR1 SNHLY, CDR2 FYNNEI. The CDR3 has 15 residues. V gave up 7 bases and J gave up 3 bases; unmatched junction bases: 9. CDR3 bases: TGTGCCAGCACCTCGGAGTACAGGGGCAAAAACATTCAGTACTTC. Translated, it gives CASTSEYRGKNIQYF.

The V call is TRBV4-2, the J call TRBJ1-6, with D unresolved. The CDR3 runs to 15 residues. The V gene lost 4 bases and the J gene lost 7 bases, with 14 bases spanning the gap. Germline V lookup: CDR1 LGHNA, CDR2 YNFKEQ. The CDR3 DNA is TGTGCCAGCAGCCCAGGAGGGATTCAGAATTCACCCCTCCACTTT. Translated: CASSPGGIQNSPLHF.

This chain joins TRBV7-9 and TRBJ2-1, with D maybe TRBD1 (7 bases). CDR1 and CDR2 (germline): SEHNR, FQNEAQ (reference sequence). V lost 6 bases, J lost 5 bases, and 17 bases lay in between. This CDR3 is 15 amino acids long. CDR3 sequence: CASRFDRDFNNEQFF. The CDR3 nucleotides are TGTGCCAGCAGATTTGACAGGGACTTCAACAATGAGCAGTTCTTC. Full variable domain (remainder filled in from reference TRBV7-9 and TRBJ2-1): DTGVSQNPRHKITKRGQNVTFRCDPISEHNRLYWYRQTLGQGPEFLTYFQNEAQLEKSRLLSDRFSAERPKGSFSTLEIQRTEQGDSAMYLCASRFDRDFNNEQFFGPGTRLTVL.

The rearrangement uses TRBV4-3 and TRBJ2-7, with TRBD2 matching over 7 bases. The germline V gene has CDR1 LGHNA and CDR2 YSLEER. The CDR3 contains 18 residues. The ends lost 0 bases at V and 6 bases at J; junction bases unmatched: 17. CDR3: CASSQDLSVQVGRGEQYF. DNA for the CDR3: TGCGCCAGCAGCCAAGATCTATCAGTCCAGGTTGGGAGGGGCGAGCAGTACTTC.

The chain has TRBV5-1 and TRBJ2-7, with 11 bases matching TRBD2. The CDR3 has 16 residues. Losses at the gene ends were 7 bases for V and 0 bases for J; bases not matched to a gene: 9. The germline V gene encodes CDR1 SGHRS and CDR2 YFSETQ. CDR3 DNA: TGCGCCAGCCGGGCTAGCGGGGGGAAGAGCTCCTACGAGCAGTACTTC. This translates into CASRASGGKSSYEQYF.